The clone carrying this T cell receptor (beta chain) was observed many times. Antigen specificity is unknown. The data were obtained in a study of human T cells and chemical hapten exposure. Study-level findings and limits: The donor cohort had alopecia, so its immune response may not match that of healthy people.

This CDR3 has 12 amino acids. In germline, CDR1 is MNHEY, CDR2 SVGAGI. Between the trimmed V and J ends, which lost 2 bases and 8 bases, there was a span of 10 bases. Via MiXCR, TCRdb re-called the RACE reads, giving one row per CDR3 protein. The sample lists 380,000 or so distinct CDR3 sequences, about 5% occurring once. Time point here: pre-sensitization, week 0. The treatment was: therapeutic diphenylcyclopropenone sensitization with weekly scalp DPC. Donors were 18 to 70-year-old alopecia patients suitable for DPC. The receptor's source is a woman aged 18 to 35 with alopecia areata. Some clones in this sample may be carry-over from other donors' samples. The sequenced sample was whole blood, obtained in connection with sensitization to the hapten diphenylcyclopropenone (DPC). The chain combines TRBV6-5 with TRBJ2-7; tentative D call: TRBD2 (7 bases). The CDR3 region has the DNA TGTGCCAGCAGTTACACGGGGGGCCAGCAGTACTTC. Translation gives CASSYTGGQQYF.